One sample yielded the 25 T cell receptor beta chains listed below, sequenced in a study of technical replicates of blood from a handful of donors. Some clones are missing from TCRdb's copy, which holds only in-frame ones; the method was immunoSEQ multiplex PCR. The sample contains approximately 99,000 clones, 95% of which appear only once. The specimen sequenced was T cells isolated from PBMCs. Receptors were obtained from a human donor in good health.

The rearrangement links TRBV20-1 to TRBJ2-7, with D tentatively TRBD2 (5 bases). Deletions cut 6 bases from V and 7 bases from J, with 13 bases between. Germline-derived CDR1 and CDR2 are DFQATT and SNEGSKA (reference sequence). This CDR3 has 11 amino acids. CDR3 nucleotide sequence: TGCAGTGCCACGCGGCCGGGAGAGCAGTACTTC. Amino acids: CSATRPGEQYF.

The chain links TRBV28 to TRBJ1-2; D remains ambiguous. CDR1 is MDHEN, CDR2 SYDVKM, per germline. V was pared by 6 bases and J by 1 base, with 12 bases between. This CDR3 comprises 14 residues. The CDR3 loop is CASSLPGLNYGYTF. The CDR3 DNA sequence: TGTGCCAGCAGCCTGCCGGGTCTTAACTATGGCTACACCTTC.

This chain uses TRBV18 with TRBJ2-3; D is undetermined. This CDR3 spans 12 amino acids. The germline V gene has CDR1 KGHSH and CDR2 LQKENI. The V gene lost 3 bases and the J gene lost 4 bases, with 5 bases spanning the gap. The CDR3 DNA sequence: TGTGCCAGCTCACCTATGTCAGATACGCAGTATTTT. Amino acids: CASSPMSDTQYF.

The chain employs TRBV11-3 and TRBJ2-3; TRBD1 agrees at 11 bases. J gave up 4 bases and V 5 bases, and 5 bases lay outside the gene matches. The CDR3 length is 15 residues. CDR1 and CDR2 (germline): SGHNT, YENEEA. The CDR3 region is CASSPGDRGADTQYF. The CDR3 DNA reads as TGTGCCAGCAGCCCCGGGGACAGGGGGGCAGATACGCAGTATTTT.

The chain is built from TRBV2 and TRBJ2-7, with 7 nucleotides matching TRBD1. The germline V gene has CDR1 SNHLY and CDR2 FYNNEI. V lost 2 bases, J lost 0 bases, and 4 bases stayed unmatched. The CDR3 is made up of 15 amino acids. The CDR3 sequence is CASSETGTASYEQYF. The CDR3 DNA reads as TGTGCCAGCAGTGAAACTGGGACAGCCTCCTACGAGCAGTACTTC.

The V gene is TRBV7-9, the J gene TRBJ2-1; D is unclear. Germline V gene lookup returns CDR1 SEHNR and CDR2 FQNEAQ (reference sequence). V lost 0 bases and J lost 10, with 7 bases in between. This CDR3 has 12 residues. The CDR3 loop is CASSLATVEQFF. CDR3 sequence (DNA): TGTGCCAGCAGCTTAGCCACTGTGGAGCAGTTCTTC.

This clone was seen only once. CDR3 in DNA: TGTGCCAGCAGCCTGGGACAGGGCAACATTCAGTACTTC. Protein product: CASSLGQGNIQYF. V gene TRBV9 combines with J gene TRBJ2-4, with 9 bases aligning to TRBD1. This CDR3 comprises 13 residues. CDR1 SGDLS and CDR2 YYNGEE come from the germline V gene. V gave up 4 bases and J gave up 7 bases; unmatched junction bases: 3.

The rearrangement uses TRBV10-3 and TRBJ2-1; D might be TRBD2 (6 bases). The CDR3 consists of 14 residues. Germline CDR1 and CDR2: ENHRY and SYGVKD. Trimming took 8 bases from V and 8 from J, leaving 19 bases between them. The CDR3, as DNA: TGTGCCATCGTAGCTGGCAGGGAGGTGGATGAGCAGTTCTTC. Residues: CAIVAGREVDEQFF.

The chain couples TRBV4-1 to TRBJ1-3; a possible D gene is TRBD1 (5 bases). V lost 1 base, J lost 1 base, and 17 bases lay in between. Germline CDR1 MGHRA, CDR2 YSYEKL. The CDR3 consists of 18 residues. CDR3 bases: TGCGCCAGCAGCCAAGGGGGAGCCCGGGGGGGATCTGGAAACACCATATATTTT. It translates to CASSQGGARGGSGNTIYF.

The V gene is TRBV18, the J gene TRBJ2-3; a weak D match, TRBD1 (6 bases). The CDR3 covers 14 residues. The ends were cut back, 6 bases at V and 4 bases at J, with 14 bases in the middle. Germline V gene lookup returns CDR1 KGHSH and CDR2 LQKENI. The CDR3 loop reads CASSLPGQPDTQYF. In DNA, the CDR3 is TGTGCCAGCTCGCTTCCCGGACAGCCAGATACGCAGTATTTT.

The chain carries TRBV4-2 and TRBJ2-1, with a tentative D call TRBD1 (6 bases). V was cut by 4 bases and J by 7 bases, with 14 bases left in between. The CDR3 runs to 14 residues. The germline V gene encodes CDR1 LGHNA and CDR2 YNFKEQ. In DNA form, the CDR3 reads TGTGCCAGCAGCCTACGGGACATCGAGAATGAGCAGTTCTTC. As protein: CASSLRDIENEQFF.

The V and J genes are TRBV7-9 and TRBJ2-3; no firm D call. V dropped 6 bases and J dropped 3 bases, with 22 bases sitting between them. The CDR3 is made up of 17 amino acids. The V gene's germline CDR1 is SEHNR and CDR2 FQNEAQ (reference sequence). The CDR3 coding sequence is TGTGCCAGCAGATCGGTGTCCGGTCCTAGATTGACAGATACGCAGTATTTT. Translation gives CASRSVSGPRLTDTQYF.

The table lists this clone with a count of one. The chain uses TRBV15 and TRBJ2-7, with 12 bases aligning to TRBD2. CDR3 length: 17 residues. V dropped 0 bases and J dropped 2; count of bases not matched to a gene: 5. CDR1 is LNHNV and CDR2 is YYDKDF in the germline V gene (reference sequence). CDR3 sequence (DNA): TGTGCCACCAGCAGAGATGAGACTAGCGGGGGAACCTACGAGCAGTACTTC. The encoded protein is CATSRDETSGGTYEQYF.

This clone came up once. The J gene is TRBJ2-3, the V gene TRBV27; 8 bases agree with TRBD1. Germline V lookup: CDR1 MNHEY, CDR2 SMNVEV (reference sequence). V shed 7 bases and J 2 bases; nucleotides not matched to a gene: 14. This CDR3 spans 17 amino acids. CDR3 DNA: TGTGCCAGCACCGACAATCCAGGGGGCTTCTACACAGATACGCAGTATTTT. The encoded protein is CASTDNPGGFYTDTQYF.

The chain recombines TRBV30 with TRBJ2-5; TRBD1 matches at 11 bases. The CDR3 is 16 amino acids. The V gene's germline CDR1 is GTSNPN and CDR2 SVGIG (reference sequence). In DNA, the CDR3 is TGTGCGGCCGGGACAGGGGGTAGGGCGGACCAAGAGACCCAGTACTTC. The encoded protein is CAAGTGGRADQETQYF.

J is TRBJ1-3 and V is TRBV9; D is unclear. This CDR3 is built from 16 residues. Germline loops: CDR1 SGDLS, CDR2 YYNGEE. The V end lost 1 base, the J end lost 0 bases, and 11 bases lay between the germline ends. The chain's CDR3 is CASSVSGQSSGNTIYF. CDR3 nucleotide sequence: TGTGCCAGCAGCGTATCAGGTCAAAGCTCTGGAAACACCATATATTTT.

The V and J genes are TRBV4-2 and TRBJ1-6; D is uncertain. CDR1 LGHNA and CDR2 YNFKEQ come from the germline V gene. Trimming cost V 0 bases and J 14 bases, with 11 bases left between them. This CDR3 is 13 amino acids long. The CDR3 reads CASSQDTPSALHF. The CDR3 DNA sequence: TGTGCCAGCAGCCAAGATACCCCCTCGGCCCTCCACTTT.

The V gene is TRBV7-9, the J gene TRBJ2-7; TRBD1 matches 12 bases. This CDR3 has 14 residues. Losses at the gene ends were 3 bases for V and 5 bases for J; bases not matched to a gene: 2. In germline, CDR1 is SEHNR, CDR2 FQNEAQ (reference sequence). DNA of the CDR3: TGTGCCAGCAGCTTGGGGACAGGGGGCAACGAGCAGTACTTC. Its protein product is CASSLGTGGNEQYF.

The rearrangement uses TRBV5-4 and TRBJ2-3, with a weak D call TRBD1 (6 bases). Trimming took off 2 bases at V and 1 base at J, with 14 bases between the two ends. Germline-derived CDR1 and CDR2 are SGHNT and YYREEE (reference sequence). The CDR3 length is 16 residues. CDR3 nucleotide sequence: TGTGCCAGCAGCTTCCTGGACAGCAAGGGCACAGATACGCAGTATTTT. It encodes CASSFLDSKGTDTQYF.

The CDR3 sequence is CSARTSGSYEQYF. In nucleotides, the CDR3 is TGCAGCGCCAGGACTAGCGGGAGCTACGAGCAGTACTTC. The chain has TRBV29-1 and TRBJ2-7; TRBD2 matches at 13 bases. Trimming cost V 7 bases and J 3 bases; bases outside gene matches: 3. CDR1 and CDR2 (germline): SQVTM, ANQGSEA. CDR3 size: 13 residues.

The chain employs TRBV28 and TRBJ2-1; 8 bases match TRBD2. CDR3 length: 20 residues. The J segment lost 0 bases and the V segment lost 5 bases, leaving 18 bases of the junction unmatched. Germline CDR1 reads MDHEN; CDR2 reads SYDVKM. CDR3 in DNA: TGTGCCAGCAGTCCGTATACCGGGAGGGGGAGGGGAGGCTCCTACAATGAGCAGTTCTTC. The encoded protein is CASSPYTGRGRGGSYNEQFF.

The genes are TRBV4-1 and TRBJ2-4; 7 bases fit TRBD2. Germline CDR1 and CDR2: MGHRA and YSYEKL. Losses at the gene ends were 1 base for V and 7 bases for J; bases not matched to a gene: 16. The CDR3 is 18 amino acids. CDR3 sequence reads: CASSQGTQRGGLKNIQYF. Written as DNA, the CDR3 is TGCGCCAGCAGCCAAGGGACTCAGCGGGGTGGCCTTAAGAACATTCAGTACTTC.

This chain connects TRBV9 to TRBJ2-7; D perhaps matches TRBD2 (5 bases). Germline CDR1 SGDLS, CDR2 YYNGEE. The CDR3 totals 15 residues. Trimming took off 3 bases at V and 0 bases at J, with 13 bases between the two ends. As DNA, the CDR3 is TGTGCCAGCAGCGCGGGTGGAGGTTCCTCCTACGAGCAGTACTTC. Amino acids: CASSAGGGSSYEQYF.

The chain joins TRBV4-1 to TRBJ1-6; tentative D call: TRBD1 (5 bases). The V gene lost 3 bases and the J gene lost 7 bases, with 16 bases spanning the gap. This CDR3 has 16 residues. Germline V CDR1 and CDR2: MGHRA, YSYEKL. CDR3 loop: CASSHLQEGANSPLHF. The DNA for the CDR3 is TGCGCCAGCAGCCATTTACAGGAGGGAGCGAATTCACCCCTCCACTTT.

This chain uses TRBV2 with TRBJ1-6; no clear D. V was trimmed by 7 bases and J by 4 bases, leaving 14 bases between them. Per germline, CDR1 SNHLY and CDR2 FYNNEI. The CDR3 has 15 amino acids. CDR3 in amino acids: CASIMTELYNSPLHF. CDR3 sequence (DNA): TGTGCCAGCATTATGACGGAGCTGTATAATTCACCCCTCCACTTT.